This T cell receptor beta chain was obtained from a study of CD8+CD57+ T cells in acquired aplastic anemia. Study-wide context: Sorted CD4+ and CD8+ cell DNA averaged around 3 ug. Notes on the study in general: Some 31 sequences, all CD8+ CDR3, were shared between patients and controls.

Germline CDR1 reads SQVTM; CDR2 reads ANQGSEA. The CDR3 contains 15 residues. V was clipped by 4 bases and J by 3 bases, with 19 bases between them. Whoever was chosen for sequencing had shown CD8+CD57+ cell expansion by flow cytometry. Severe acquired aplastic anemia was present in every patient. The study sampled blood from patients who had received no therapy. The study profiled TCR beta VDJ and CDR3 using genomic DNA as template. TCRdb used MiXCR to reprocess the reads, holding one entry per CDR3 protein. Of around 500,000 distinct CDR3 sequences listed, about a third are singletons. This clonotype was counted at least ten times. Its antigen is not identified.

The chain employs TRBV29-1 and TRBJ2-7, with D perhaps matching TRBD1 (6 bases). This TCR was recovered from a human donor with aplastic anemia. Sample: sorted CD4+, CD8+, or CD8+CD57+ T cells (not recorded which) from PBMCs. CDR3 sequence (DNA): TGCAGCGTTGGAAGGGACACTTTGTCCAGCTACGAGCAGTACTTC. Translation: CSVGRDTLSSYEQYF.